The sequence of this T cell receptor (beta chain) was determined in a study of T-cell reconstitution after alpha-beta-depleted transplantation in children. A library of TCRbeta sequences, prepared with unique molecular identifiers, was generated. TCRdb re-derived calls from the PCR reads in MiXCR, one entry per CDR3 protein. Among approximately 590,000 distinct CDR3 sequences listed, about 10% were seen once. The CDR3 loop spans 16 amino acids. V was trimmed by 5 bases and J by 1 base, leaving 14 bases between them. Per the germline V gene, CDR1 is SGHTA and CDR2 is FQGTGA. This receptor was identified in a human donor who donated a stem cell graft to a child with acute myeloid leukemia. The rearrangement joins TRBV7-3 to TRBJ2-2; either TRBD1 or TRBD2 may fit D (7 bases each). This specimen consisted of PBMCs from the stem cell graft donor, obtained from the stem cell graft. The CDR3 loop reads CASSAGDRLNTGELFF. The CDR3 DNA reads as TGTGCCAGCAGCGCGGGGGACAGACTGAACACCGGGGAGCTGTTTTTT.